The clone carrying this TCR beta chain appeared a single time. Its antigen is as yet unknown. This entry belongs to a study of cytomegalovirus exposure and HLA in healthy donors. From germline, CDR1 is SNHLY and CDR2 FYNNEI. Trimming shortened V by 3 bases and J by 6 bases, and 12 bases separated the two germline ends. The CDR3 sequence is 15 residues long. 13 Jbeta primers and 60 Vbeta primers were used for the PCR. TCRdb's copy holds only in-frame clones and misses some; the assay was immunoSEQ multiplex PCR. The table includes about 140,000 clones, approximately 80% detected once. Overall study findings and caveats: An observed cluster of highly shared sequence variants was recorded as a likely sequencing artifact. Later analysis suggested links between common viral pathogens and several top significant clusters.

The sample comprised PBMCs. This chain links TRBV2 with TRBJ1-6, with D possibly matching TRBD1 (5 bases). The sequence was collected from a female donor in good health and CMV-seronegative. This CDR3 is CASSDQTAINSPLHF. CDR3 sequence (DNA): TGTGCCAGCAGTGACCAGACAGCTATTAATTCACCCCTCCACTTT.